This T cell receptor beta chain was identified in a study of blood T cells in healthy people across ages. Study findings and constraints: The study found more naive CD4+ cells and higher diversity in long-lived than aged donors. Diversity of TCR beta per million T cells declined in a roughly linear way with age.

From germline, CDR1 is MNHEY and CDR2 SMNVEV (reference sequence). CDR3 length: 17 residues. Through a sample-barcoded 5' primer and a J-beta primer mix, a second PCR was run for about 6 to 11 cycles. TCRdb reanalysed the 5' RACE reads using MiXCR and keeps one entry per CDR3 protein. The table lists fewer than 2 million distinct CDR3 sequences, about 39% of them singletons. A note on this clonotype: As yet, its antigen is unknown. Germline is not matched at one junction end, which may reflect a read error.

Each of the donors had 8 to 10 milliliters of peripheral blood drawn into EDTA-treated Vacutainer tubes. The chain links TRBV27 to TRBJ1-4; 9 bases align to TRBD1. The sequence derives from a human donor in good health. The specimen sequenced was blood. The CDR3 loop is CTSSMDRGLSTNEKLFF. The DNA for the CDR3 is TGTACCAGCAGTATGGACAGGGGCCTCTCAACTAATGAAAAACTGTTTTTT.